Below are 17 T cell receptor beta chains sequenced from a single sample in a study of T cells in localized non-small cell lung cancer. TCRdb's table, derived via immunoSEQ multiplex PCR, lists solely in-frame clones and lacks some. The table lists fewer than 2,000 clones, about 20% of them singletons. The sequenced sample was normal lung tissue next to the tumor, obtained before any cancer treatment. The origin of the receptors is a man between 40 and 75 years old with stage I lung adenocarcinoma.

This clone was seen a single time. This chain joins TRBV19 and TRBJ2-4; 8 nucleotides line up with TRBD2. The CDR3 has 17 residues. CDR1 and CDR2 (germline): LNHDA, SQIVND (reference sequence). The V segment lost 0 bases and the J segment 7 bases; nucleotides outside the gene matches: 11. CDR3 loop: CASSIDGAGGQGNIQYF. The CDR3 DNA follows: TGTGCCAGTAGTATAGATGGTGCGGGAGGCCAGGGGAACATTCAGTACTTC.

This clone is judged medium-sized. The rearrangement uses TRBV9 and TRBJ2-5; D uncertain. With 0 bases removed from V and 1 base from J, the gap between germline ends came to 10 bases. In germline, CDR1 is SGDLS, CDR2 YYNGEE. The CDR3 spans 15 residues. The CDR3 is CASSVGTLPQETQYF. CDR3 nucleotides: TGTGCCAGCAGCGTAGGGACGCTTCCCCAAGAGACCCAGTACTTC. The full variable domain, with the rest looked up from reference TRBV9 and TRBJ2-5, is DSGVTQTPKHLITATGQRVTLRCSPRSGDLSVYWYQQSLDQGLQFLIQYYNGEERAKGNILERFSAQQFPDLHSELNLSSLELGDSALYFCASSVGTLPQETQYFGPGTRLLVL.

V is TRBV18 and J is TRBJ2-7; D tentatively fits TRBD1 or TRBD2 (7 bases each). The length of the CDR3 is 13 residues. Germline V lookup: CDR1 KGHSH, CDR2 LQKENI. The V gene lost 3 bases and the J gene lost 6 bases, with 12 bases spanning the gap. The CDR3 DNA is TGTGCCAGCTCACCGATCAGGGGGGGCGAGCAGTACTTC. Translation: CASSPIRGGEQYF.

The chain links TRBV28 to TRBJ2-1; 7 bases agree with TRBD2. The CDR3 is 15 residues long. Germline CDR1 is MDHEN and CDR2 is SYDVKM. The V gene end was trimmed by 6 bases and the J gene end by 3 bases; junction bases not matched to a gene: 8. In nucleotides, the CDR3 is TGTGCCAGCAGCCCCCGGACTAGAATCTACAATGAGCAGTTCTTC. Its translation is CASSPRTRIYNEQFF.

J is TRBJ2-2 and V is TRBV28; 8 nucleotides align to TRBD2. Germline assignment: CDR1 MDHEN and CDR2 SYDVKM. CDR3 length: 14 amino acids. Trimming removed 7 bases from V and 6 bases from J; junction bases left unmatched: 7. CDR3 DNA: TGTGCCAGCACCCCCCTAGCGGGTCCCGGGGAGCTGTTTTTT. Translated, it gives CASTPLAGPGELFF.

The chain employs TRBV28 and TRBJ2-1; 9 positions agree with TRBD1. Germline lookup yields CDR1 MDHEN and CDR2 SYDVKM. V shed 9 bases, J shed 7 bases, and the junction held 19 bases outside the gene matches. The CDR3 sequence is 17 residues long. The CDR3 coding sequence is TGTGCCAGTGCAGGCCGCGGGACAGGGAATAGAAGGAATGAGCAGTTCTTC. It encodes CASAGRGTGNRRNEQFF.

The rearrangement links TRBV19 to TRBJ2-5; 10 bases are shared with TRBD1. Trimming cost V 3 bases and J 7 bases; bases outside gene matches: 8. CDR1 and CDR2 (germline): LNHDA, SQIVND (reference sequence). CDR3 length: 15 amino acids. For the CDR3, the DNA is TGTGCCAGTAGTATGACAGGGGGCTCCCGCGGGACCCAGTACTTC. This encodes CASSMTGGSRGTQYF.

This clone has a handful of counts. The rearrangement uses TRBV11-3 and TRBJ2-7; D might be TRBD1 (6 bases). V was trimmed by 1 base and J by 3 bases, leaving 19 bases between them. Germline V gene sequence: CDR1 SGHNT, CDR2 YENEEA. The CDR3 runs 17 residues. In DNA form, the CDR3 reads TGTGCCAGCAGCTTAGTCGGGTTAGGAACAGGGAGCTACGAGCAGTACTTC. This codes for CASSLVGLGTGSYEQYF.

A few counts support this clone. The rearrangement uses TRBV29-1 and TRBJ1-1; TRBD1 matches 7 bases. The CDR3 is 12 amino acids. Germline V gene data show CDR1 as SQVTM and CDR2 as ANQGSEA. The V gene end was trimmed by 7 bases and the J gene end by 5 bases; junction bases not matched to a gene: 7. CDR3 bases: TGCAGCGGGGGACAGTCGGAGACTGAAGCTTTCTTT. This codes for CSGGQSETEAFF.

The V gene is TRBV11-3, the J gene TRBJ2-3, with D unresolved. CDR3 length: 16 amino acids. Germline V gene lookup returns CDR1 SGHNT and CDR2 YENEEA. V was pared by 1 base and J by 2 bases, with 13 bases between. CDR3 loop: CASSLGAQTFTDTQYF. CDR3 DNA sequence: TGTGCCAGCAGCTTAGGGGCCCAGACTTTCACAGATACGCAGTATTTT. The full variable domain, in which reference TRBV11-3 and TRBJ2-3 provide the parts outside the CDR3, is EAGVVQSPRYKIIEKKQPVAFWCNPISGHNTLYWYLQNLGQGPELLIRYENEEAVDDSQLPKDRFSAERLKGVDSTLKIQPAELGDSAVYLCASSLGAQTFTDTQYFGPGTRLTVL.

This clone was counted only a few times. The genes are TRBV5-1 and TRBJ1-1; TRBD1 agrees at 9 bases. Germline lookup yields CDR1 SGHRS and CDR2 YFSETQ. Trimming at V came to 3 bases and at J to 2 bases, leaving 2 bases not matched to a gene. The CDR3 has 14 amino acids. CDR3 DNA: TGCGCCAGCAGCTGGGGACAGGGTAACACTGAAGCTTTCTTT. It yields the protein CASSWGQGNTEAFF.

This chain connects TRBV23-1 to TRBJ2-1; 8 bases fit TRBD2. TRBV23-1 qualifies as an ORF whose function is uncertain. The CDR3 extends over 15 amino acids. Losses at the gene ends were 6 bases for V and 5 bases for J; bases not matched to a gene: 9. CDR3 loop: CASSQEAGVNNEQFF. In DNA, the CDR3 is TGCGCCAGCAGCCAAGAAGCGGGAGTTAACAATGAGCAGTTCTTC.

Points on this clone: The junction departs from the called germline gene at one end, perhaps through a read error. The J gene is TRBJ2-3, the V gene TRBV11-3; D is possibly TRBD1 (6 bases). Germline values: CDR1 SGHNT, CDR2 YENEEA. The CDR3 is made up of 15 amino acids. This CDR3 reads CASSLDRTHTDTQYF. The CDR3 nucleotides are TGTGCCAGCAGCCTAGACAGGACCCACACAGATACGCAGTATTTT.

Within the sample, this clone is medium-sized. The V and J genes are TRBV9 and TRBJ2-7; D ambiguous. V was trimmed by 5 bases and J by 2 bases, leaving 11 bases between them. CDR1 is SGDLS and CDR2 is YYNGEE in the germline V gene. CDR3 length: 13 amino acids. The chain's CDR3 is CASSEGQAYEQYF. The CDR3 coding sequence is TGTGCCAGCAGTGAAGGGCAGGCCTACGAGCAGTACTTC.

The chain employs TRBV19 and TRBJ2-3; 9 bases agree with TRBD2. This CDR3 has 15 residues. The ends lost 6 bases at V and 0 bases at J; junction bases unmatched: 4. The germline V gene encodes CDR1 LNHDA and CDR2 SQIVND (reference sequence). The CDR3 nucleotides read TGTGCCAGTAGCCAGACTAGCGGAAGCACAGATACGCAGTATTTT. It specifies CASSQTSGSTDTQYF.

By share, this clone ranks as medium-sized. The rearrangement uses TRBV6-8 and TRBJ2-2; 10 bases match TRBD2. The CDR3 contains 15 residues. V was pared by 6 bases and J by 6 bases, with 7 bases of the junction left unmatched. Germline V gene lookup returns CDR1 MNHGY and CDR2 SAAAGT. The CDR3 coding sequence is TGTGCCAGCAGCCAGCTAGCGGGAGAAGCCGGGGAGCTGTTTTTT. It specifies CASSQLAGEAGELFF.

This clone was counted only a few times. J is TRBJ2-2 and V is TRBV28; D might be TRBD2 (5 bases). Germline CDR1 is MDHEN and CDR2 is SYDVKM. This CDR3 has 12 amino acids. V shed 6 bases and J shed 4 bases, with 6 bases lying between them. As DNA, the CDR3 is TGTGCCAGCAGGAGCGGCACCGGGGAGCTGTTTTTT. This codes for CASRSGTGELFF. Supplemented by reference TRBV28 and TRBJ2-2, the full variable domain reads DVKVTQSSRYLVKRTGEKVFLECVQDMDHENMFWYRQDPGLGLRLIYFSYDVKMKEKGDIPEGYSVSREKKERFSLILESASTNQTSMYLCASRSGTGELFFGEGSRLTVL.